This T cell receptor (beta chain) was sequenced for a study of cytomegalovirus exposure and HLA in healthy donors. Unmatched junction bases numbered 9, after V lost 4 bases and J lost 10 bases. CDR3 size: 13 residues. The germline gives CDR1 KGHSH, CDR2 LQKENI. Findings and limits, study-wide: Earlier analysis looked at TCR beta V segments, and most were productive about 90% or about 30% of the time. Most TCR sequences were rare, but some public TCRs occurred in many donors. Reportedly, TCR beta sequences accurately predicted HLA-A and HLA-B alleles in most subjects.

Each donor was nominally healthy when sampled (though unrecorded immune exposures were likely). As for this clone: Its antigen remains unknown.

A multiplex PCR was run with 60 Vbeta primers and 13 Jbeta primers. Only in-frame clones appear in the TCRdb table, and some are missing; sequencing was by immunoSEQ multiplex PCR. The sample lists roughly 120,000 clones; more than 65% were seen once. The sequencing input was PBMCs. The gene calls are TRBV18 and TRBJ1-1; 7 positions match TRBD1. This TCR derives from a woman aged 55-69 years in good health and CMV-seropositive. The CDR3: CASSQNDREGAFF. The CDR3 DNA follows: TGTGCCAGCTCACAGAATGACAGGGAAGGAGCTTTCTTT.